Listed here are 26 T cell receptor beta chains from one sample, sequenced in a study of cytomegalovirus exposure and HLA in healthy donors. The PCR made use of 60 Vbeta and 13 Jbeta primers. The assay was immunoSEQ multiplex PCR, and TCRdb's table has in-frame clones only and misses some. This table has over 110,000 clones, 70% to 80% appearing once. Sequencing was carried out using PBMCs. Receptors were obtained from a woman in her thirties or forties in good health and CMV-seropositive.

This clone was recorded once. The chain links TRBV6-5 to TRBJ2-5; a weak D match, TRBD2 (6 bases). Germline CDR1 reads MNHEY; CDR2 reads SVGAGI. The CDR3 is 14 amino acids. The V end lost 0 bases, the J end lost 9 bases, and 14 bases lay between the germline ends. CDR3: CASSYSPSDLAQYF. The CDR3 DNA reads TGTGCCAGCAGTTACTCCCCTAGCGACTTGGCCCAGTACTTC.

This rearrangement joins TRBV13 to TRBJ2-1; perhaps TRBD2 as D (6 bases). Germline-derived CDR1 and CDR2 are PRHDT and FYEKMQ (reference sequence). The CDR3 runs 11 residues. V was clipped by 6 bases and J by 10 bases, with 10 bases between them. The CDR3 is CASSPAGEQFF. The DNA of the CDR3 is TGTGCCAGCAGTCCGGCGGGGGAGCAGTTCTTC.

Remarks on this clone: Germline and junction disagree at one end, which may indicate a read error. V is TRBV10-2 and J is TRBJ2-7; 9 nucleotides line up with TRBD2. CDR3 size: 14 residues. Germline assignment: CDR1 WSHSY and CDR2 SAAADI. The CDR3 spells CASRAETSGFRMNF. Written as DNA, the CDR3 is TGCGCCAGCAGGGCGGAGACTAGCGGTTTTCGGATGAACTTC.

The gene calls are TRBV6-5 and TRBJ2-5; 8 positions match TRBD1. CDR3 length: 15 amino acids. CDR1 MNHEY and CDR2 SVGAGI come from the germline V gene. The V segment lost 2 bases and the J segment 1 base; nucleotides outside the gene matches: 3. For the CDR3, the DNA is TGTGCCAGCAGTTACCTAGGGACAGGCCAAGAGACCCAGTACTTC. Translation gives CASSYLGTGQETQYF.

This sequence joins TRBV19 and TRBJ2-5; 10 bases line up with TRBD2. In germline, CDR1 is LNHDA, CDR2 SQIVND (reference sequence). The V gene end was trimmed by 6 bases and the J gene end by 4 bases; junction bases not matched to a gene: 8. This CDR3 region has 15 residues. CDR3 DNA: TGTGCCAGTAGATCCACTCTAGCGGGAGCAGAGACCCAGTACTTC. This gives the protein CASRSTLAGAETQYF.

This chain uses TRBV7-9 with TRBJ2-7; possible D gene TRBD1, 6 bases. V lost 4 bases, J lost 2 bases, and 21 bases lay in between. The CDR3 covers 17 residues. In germline, CDR1 is SEHNR, CDR2 FQNEAQ (reference sequence). The DNA for the CDR3 is TGTGCCAGCAGCTCCACCAGTAGGGGGATCCGGACCTACGAGCAGTACTTC. Its protein is CASSSTSRGIRTYEQYF.

This clone was picked up a small number of times. CDR3 DNA: TGTGCCTGGAGTGGGCAGGGGTCCCGCACAGATACGCAGTATTTT. It specifies CAWSGQGSRTDTQYF. The chain couples TRBV30 to TRBJ2-3, with D perhaps TRBD1 (6 bases). CDR3 length equals 15 residues. Germline values: CDR1 GTSNPN, CDR2 SVGIG (reference sequence). Trimming took 1 base from V and 1 from J, leaving 12 bases between them.

V and J are TRBV6-6 and TRBJ2-7; 8 bases are shared with TRBD2. The CDR3 totals 15 residues. Germline CDR1 and CDR2: MNHNY and SVGAGI (reference sequence). Trimming removed 6 bases from V and 6 bases from J; junction bases left unmatched: 13. The CDR3 protein is CASRTLREGQGEQYF. CDR3 in DNA: TGTGCCAGCAGGACCCTCCGGGAGGGCCAGGGCGAGCAGTACTTC.

This chain uses TRBV30 with TRBJ2-7; D perhaps matches TRBD1 (5 bases). The germline gives CDR1 GTSNPN, CDR2 SVGIG (reference sequence). The CDR3 has 16 residues. The V end was cut by 3 bases, the J end by 2 bases, with 20 bases between. The CDR3 DNA reads as TGTGCCTGGAGGGACCACACGACAGCTTCCCCCTACGAGCAGTACTTC. This codes for CAWRDHTTASPYEQYF. The full variable domain, with the rest looked up from reference TRBV30 and TRBJ2-7, is SQTIHQWPATLVQPVGSPLSLECTVEGTSNPNLYWYRQAAGRGLQLLFYSVGIGQISSEVPQNLSASRPQDRQFILSSKKLLLSDSGFYLCAWRDHTTASPYEQYFGPGTRLTVT.

J is TRBJ1-4 and V is TRBV5-1; D perhaps matches TRBD1 (6 bases). CDR1 and CDR2 from the germline V gene are SGHRS and YFSETQ. V was cut by 4 bases and J by 6 bases, with 16 bases left in between. CDR3 length: 15 amino acids. CDR3 bases: TGCGCCAGCAGCCTCGGACAGACTGGTTATGAAAAACTGTTTTTT. Its translation: CASSLGQTGYEKLFF. Full variable domain (outside the CDR3, taken from reference TRBV5-1 and TRBJ1-4): KAGVTQTPRYLIKTRGQQVTLSCSPISGHRSVSWYQQTPGQGLQFLFEYFSETQRNKGNFPGRFSGRQFSNSRSEMNVSTLELGDSALYLCASSLGQTGYEKLFFGSGTQLSVL.

This chain uses TRBV7-9 with TRBJ2-7, with TRBD2 identical over 11 bases. Germline CDR1 SEHNR, CDR2 FQNEAQ (reference sequence). Trimming cost V 3 bases and J 0 bases; bases outside gene matches: 1. The CDR3 has 15 amino acids. CDR3 residues: CASSFTSGGSYEQYF. The CDR3 DNA reads TGTGCCAGCAGCTTTACTAGCGGGGGCTCCTACGAGCAGTACTTC.

The rearrangement uses TRBV11-3 and TRBJ2-7; possible D gene TRBD1, 6 bases. Germline V lookup: CDR1 SGHNT, CDR2 YENEEA. The CDR3 runs 16 residues. The V end lost 5 bases, the J end lost 5 bases, and 22 bases lay between the germline ends. The CDR3 is CASSPGQPLSLHEQYF. DNA of the CDR3: TGTGCCAGCAGCCCCGGACAGCCCTTGAGTCTGCACGAGCAGTACTTC.

This clone was found a few times. Other DNA sequences in this sample translate to the same CDR3. J is TRBJ2-1 and V is TRBV9; the match to TRBD2 covers 7 bases. This CDR3 is 15 amino acids long. After removal of 0 bases from V and 0 bases from J, the junction contained 0 bases not matched to a gene. Germline CDR1 reads SGDLS; CDR2 reads YYNGEE. DNA for the CDR3: TGTGCCAGCAGCGTAGGGACTAGCTCCTACAATGAGCAGTTCTTC. Its translation is CASSVGTSSYNEQFF.

V gene TRBV2 combines with J gene TRBJ2-5; D perhaps matches TRBD1 (6 bases). The end of the DNA aligns better with TRBJ2-7, so the J call may be wrong. Looked up from germline, CDR1 is SNHLY and CDR2 is FYNNEI. The CDR3 length is 13 residues. The CDR3 spells CASSLDRPYEQYF. The CDR3 nucleotides read TGTGCCAGCAGTCTGGACAGACCGTACGAGCAGTACTTC.

This sequence joins TRBV6-5 and TRBJ1-2, with a tentative D call TRBD1 (6 bases). This CDR3 is 14 amino acids long. The germline gives CDR1 MNHEY, CDR2 SVGAGI. V was trimmed by 0 bases and J by 4 bases, leaving 9 bases between them. This CDR3 reads CASSYSKGGYGYTF. The CDR3 DNA follows: TGTGCCAGCAGTTACTCGAAAGGGGGCTATGGCTACACCTTC.

The chain carries TRBV5-5 and TRBJ2-3; 8 positions match TRBD1. Trimming at V came to 2 bases and at J to 2 bases, leaving 4 bases not matched to a gene. Germline V gene data show CDR1 as SGHKS and CDR2 as YYEKEE (reference sequence). This CDR3 spans 15 amino acids. CDR3 protein: CASSFWTGHTDTQYF. In DNA, the CDR3 is TGTGCCAGCAGCTTCTGGACAGGGCACACAGATACGCAGTATTTT.

This clone was recorded a few times. The V and J genes are TRBV4-1 and TRBJ1-1; D is unresolved. The CDR3 loop spans 11 amino acids. V was trimmed by 8 bases and J by 8 bases, leaving 12 bases between them. CDR1 is MGHRA, CDR2 YSYEKL, per germline. This CDR3 reads CASRSDSEAFF. The CDR3 DNA reads as TGCGCCAGCCGAAGCGACTCAGAAGCTTTCTTT.

The chain employs TRBV28 and TRBJ2-3; the D gene is possibly TRBD2 (6 bases). The V and J ends lost 2 bases and 3 bases respectively, with 9 bases between them. This CDR3 has 14 residues. CDR1 and CDR2 from the germline V gene are MDHEN and SYDVKM. The CDR3 coding sequence is TGTGCCAGCAGTTTACCCGGACTAACAGATACGCAGTATTTT. Its protein product is CASSLPGLTDTQYF. Together with reference TRBV28 and TRBJ2-3, the CDR3 gives the full variable domain: DVKVTQSSRYLVKRTGEKVFLECVQDMDHENMFWYRQDPGLGLRLIYFSYDVKMKEKGDIPEGYSVSREKKERFSLILESASTNQTSMYLCASSLPGLTDTQYFGPGTRLTVL.

This chain uses TRBV5-1 with TRBJ2-1; possible D gene TRBD2, 6 bases. V lost 0 bases, J lost 4 bases, and 11 bases lay in between. The CDR3 has 15 amino acids. Germline-derived CDR1 and CDR2 are SGHRS and YFSETQ. CDR3 sequence (DNA): TGCGCCAGCAGCTTGGCGGGAGAGGGGTACAATGAGCAGTTCTTC. This encodes CASSLAGEGYNEQFF.

CDR3 in amino acids: CASSDRVGGQPQHF. The DNA of the CDR3 is TGTGCCAGCAGTGACAGGGTGGGTGGTCAGCCCCAGCATTTT. V is TRBV6-6 and J is TRBJ1-5, with 7 nucleotides matching TRBD1. The CDR3 totals 14 residues. Germline V gene lookup returns CDR1 MNHNY and CDR2 SVGAGI (reference sequence). J lost 6 bases, V lost 5 bases, and 7 bases had no gene match.

The chain joins TRBV7-2 to TRBJ2-3; 7 nucleotides line up with TRBD2. CDR1 and CDR2 from the germline V gene are SGHTA and FQGNSA. J gave up 5 bases and V 1 base, and 6 bases lay outside the gene matches. This CDR3 region has 15 residues. The CDR3 DNA sequence: TGTGCCAGCAGCTTAGTGGCGGGAGCGGGAGATACGCAGTATTTT. It codes for CASSLVAGAGDTQYF.

This sequence joins TRBV28 and TRBJ2-1; no firm D call. From germline, CDR1 is MDHEN and CDR2 SYDVKM. CDR3 length: 11 residues. Trimming stripped 6 bases from V and 6 bases from J, with 6 bases between. The CDR3 coding sequence is TGTGCCAGCAGCCTAGGCAATGAGCAGTTCTTC. It specifies CASSLGNEQFF.

This clone was counted a few times. The rearrangement joins TRBV11-2 to TRBJ1-2, with a weak D call TRBD1 (6 bases). This CDR3 is built from 13 residues. Trimming took 1 base from V and 8 from J, leaving 11 bases between them. CDR1 is SGHAT and CDR2 is FQNNGV in the germline V gene. The CDR3, as DNA: TGTGCCAGCAGCTTAGGACAGGTCCGAGGCTACACCTTC. This translates into CASSLGQVRGYTF. Together with reference TRBV11-2 and TRBJ1-2, the CDR3 gives the full variable domain: EAGVAQSPRYKIIEKRQSVAFWCNPISGHATLYWYQQILGQGPKLLIQFQNNGVVDDSQLPKDRFSAERLKGVDSTLKIQPAKLEDSAVYLCASSLGQVRGYTFGSGTRLTVV.

The genes are TRBV6-4 and TRBJ2-3; weak D call: TRBD2 (5 bases). Deletions cut 6 bases from V and 3 bases from J, with 10 bases between. CDR1 is MRHNA, CDR2 SNTAGT, per germline. The CDR3 covers 13 residues. For the CDR3, the DNA is TGTGCCAGCAGCTACGGGATGACAGATACGCAGTATTTT. This encodes CASSYGMTDTQYF.

This clone was seen more than once but under ten times. The chain's CDR3 is CASSTRTGRRETQYF. As DNA, the CDR3 is TGTGCCAGCAGCACGCGGACAGGGCGGAGAGAGACCCAGTACTTC. This rearrangement joins TRBV11-1 to TRBJ2-5; 8 positions agree with TRBD1. The CDR3 consists of 15 residues. Trimming at V came to 5 bases and at J to 4 bases, leaving 9 bases not matched to a gene. The germline V gene has CDR1 SGHAT and CDR2 FQDESV (reference sequence).

The gene calls are TRBV5-1 and TRBJ2-3; 9 positions agree with TRBD1. Germline trimming cut 4 bases from V and 4 bases from J; bases unmatched to any gene: 10. Germline lookup yields CDR1 SGHRS and CDR2 YFSETQ. The length of the CDR3 is 16 residues. The CDR3 reads CASSQVGTGLADTQYF. The CDR3 DNA reads as TGCGCCAGCAGCCAGGTGGGGACAGGGTTGGCAGATACGCAGTATTTT.